This T cell receptor (beta chain) comes out of a study of blood T cell repertoires in COVID-19. The wider study: Spain, Italy and the United States supplied samples that represented acute and convalescent COVID-19. T cells, B-cell-depleted T cells, or PBMCs supplied cDNA or gDNA.

Per the original data handling: Amplification of reference gene primers provided the estimated nucleated cell counts. Assay used: immunoSEQ multiplex PCR; TCRdb lists only in-frame clones, some missing. That table furnishes V, J and clone size, whereas the DNA furnished D and trimming. The table records some 130,000 clones, approximately 74% of them present only once. CDR1 MDHEN and CDR2 SYDVKM come from the germline V gene. The CDR3 has 15 residues. Trimming pared 4 bases from V and 6 bases from J, leaving 16 bases between. The rearrangement joins TRBV28 to TRBJ2-1; D is possibly TRBD2 (6 bases). The source is a woman aged 70-85 years with acute or convalescent COVID-19. The sample comprised peripheral blood. CDR3 sequence reads: CASSSPGGEGNEQFF. The CDR3 DNA is TGTGCCAGCAGTTCCCCCGGGGGAGAGGGCAATGAGCAGTTCTTC.